Below are 8 T cell receptor beta chains sequenced from a single sample in a study of response to subunit inactivated influenza vaccine. Each CDR3 protein is one row after TCRdb ran MiXCR on the RT-PCR reads. The repertoire includes around 570,000 distinct CDR3 sequences, roughly 12% of them detected once, and approximately 11% sits in the top ten. These sequences were also reported in another study, on T cells expressing NK-cell markers. That report notes: Synthesis of TCR beta cDNA relied on 5'RACE template switching carrying UMIs.

The specimen was PBMCs from blood, collected on the day of vaccination. The source is a man aged 50 to 59 who received an inactivated influenza vaccine.

This clonotype was recorded many times. The V gene is TRBV4-2, the J gene TRBJ2-5; no clear D gene. The CDR3 loop spans 16 amino acids. CDR1 is LGHNA and CDR2 is YNFKEQ in the germline V gene. V was shortened by 0 bases and J by 2 bases, with 13 bases between the two germline ends. Here the CDR3 reads CASSQEGLADQETQYF. The CDR3, as DNA: TGTGCCAGCAGCCAAGAGGGGTTAGCCGATCAAGAGACCCAGTACTTC.

The rearrangement links TRBV7-2 to TRBJ1-3, with 8 bases lining up with TRBD1. The CDR3 extends over 16 amino acids. After removal of 5 bases from V and 4 bases from J, the junction contained 10 bases not matched to a gene. The germline V gene encodes CDR1 SGHTA and CDR2 FQGNSA. In nucleotides, the CDR3 is TGTGCCAGCAGCCAAACCTTCGGGACAGGAGGAAACACCATATATTTT. Protein product: CASSQTFGTGGNTIYF.

This clonotype has a handful of counts. The chain links TRBV6-5 to TRBJ1-2, with D possibly matching TRBD1 (6 bases). In germline, CDR1 is MNHEY, CDR2 SVGAGI. The CDR3 loop spans 18 amino acids. V was cut by 0 bases and J by 4 bases, with 21 bases left in between. The chain's CDR3 is CASSYSRGRGMYLYGYTF. The CDR3 DNA reads as TGTGCCAGCAGTTACTCGAGGGGCAGGGGAATGTATCTCTATGGCTACACCTTC.

In this sample, this clonotype turned up a few times. The chain recombines TRBV7-8 with TRBJ1-2, with D hard to call. This CDR3 comprises 14 residues. The germline V gene encodes CDR1 SGHVS and CDR2 FQNEAQ. V was shortened by 5 bases and J by 1 base, with 11 bases between the two germline ends. The CDR3 DNA is TGTGCCAGCAGCAAACGGGTTTTTAACTATGGCTACACCTTC. It encodes CASSKRVFNYGYTF. Supplemented by reference TRBV7-8 and TRBJ1-2, the full variable domain reads GAGVSQSPRYKVAKRGQDVALRCDPISGHVSLFWYQQALGQGPEFLTYFQNEAQLDKSGLPSDRFFAERPEGSVSTLKIQRTQQEDSAVYLCASSKRVFNYGYTFGSGTRLTVV.

The table lists this clonotype with a few counts. The rearrangement links TRBV5-5 to TRBJ2-2; 7 bases line up with TRBD1. The V gene end was trimmed by 4 bases and the J gene end by 5 bases; junction bases not matched to a gene: 11. Germline lookup yields CDR1 SGHKS and CDR2 YYEKEE (reference sequence). The CDR3 is 16 residues long. In nucleotides, the CDR3 is TGTGCCAGCAGCCCGTTGACAGGGAAGGTGACCGGGGAGCTGTTTTTT. Amino acid sequence: CASSPLTGKVTGELFF.

This clonotype was detected many times. The chain links TRBV20-1 to TRBJ1-1; TRBD1 is a possible D gene (5 bases). The CDR3 has 14 amino acids. Germline-derived CDR1 and CDR2 are DFQATT and SNEGSKA (reference sequence). Trimming took 3 bases from V and 1 from J, leaving 12 bases between them. The CDR3 DNA reads TGCAGTGCTAGGGGACTTGGGGGGAACACTGAAGCTTTCTTT. It translates to CSARGLGGNTEAFF.

The gene calls are TRBV10-2 and TRBJ2-7; D uncertain. The V gene's germline CDR1 is WSHSY and CDR2 SAAADI. V lost 0 bases to trimming and J lost 5 bases, with 11 bases between them. This CDR3 has 14 amino acids. The CDR3 is CASSESYPTDEQYF. CDR3 in DNA: TGCGCCAGCAGTGAGTCCTATCCAACCGACGAGCAGTACTTC.

This rearrangement joins TRBV19 to TRBJ1-1; unclear D gene. V was pared by 3 bases and J by 1 base, with 12 bases between. The CDR3 covers 15 residues. Germline lookup yields CDR1 LNHDA and CDR2 SQIVND (reference sequence). The CDR3 region has the DNA TGTGCCAGTAGTATGGAATGGACGCCGAACACTGAAGCTTTCTTT. This translates into CASSMEWTPNTEAFF.